The next 7 T cell receptor beta chains were all read from a single sample in a study of blood T cells in healthy people across ages. Next came a second PCR, run for 7 to 11 cycles, which used a sample-barcoded 5' primer along with a J-beta primer mix. In TCRdb, the 5' RACE reads were re-called with MiXCR into one record per CDR3 protein. The sample yields 1.5 million to 2 million distinct CDR3 sequences, 30% to 40% seen once. Material for sequencing was blood. Receptors originate from a human donor in good health.

Comments on this clonotype: The junction departs from germline at one end; a sequencing error may be responsible. V and J are TRBV7-2 and TRBJ1-6; D might be TRBD1 (6 bases). Germline CDR1 reads SGHTA; CDR2 reads FQGNSA. The CDR3 has 15 residues. The CDR3 reads CAGSLAGALNSPLHF. CDR3 nucleotide sequence: TGTGCCGGCAGCTTAGCAGGGGCTTTGAATTCACCCCTCCACTTT.

The chain has TRBV7-2 and TRBJ2-3, with TRBD2 matching over 9 bases. The germline CDR1 and CDR2 sequences are SGHTA and FQGNSA. After removal of 1 base from V and 0 bases from J, the junction contained 5 bases not matched to a gene. This CDR3 spans 17 amino acids. CDR3 sequence reads: CASSLVGTSYSTDTQYF. CDR3 nucleotides: TGTGCCAGCAGCTTAGTGGGGACTAGCTATAGCACAGATACGCAGTATTTT.

J is TRBJ2-5 and V is TRBV11-3, with 8 bases lining up with TRBD2. From germline, CDR1 is SGHNT and CDR2 YENEEA. After removal of 1 base from V and 1 base from J, the junction contained 11 bases not matched to a gene. The CDR3 runs 18 residues. The CDR3 here is CASSLGPGRGGLQETQYF. CDR3 DNA sequence: TGTGCCAGCAGCTTAGGTCCCGGGCGCGGGGGGCTCCAAGAGACCCAGTACTTC. Variable domain in full (rest from reference TRBV11-3 and TRBJ2-5): EAGVVQSPRYKIIEKKQPVAFWCNPISGHNTLYWYLQNLGQGPELLIRYENEEAVDDSQLPKDRFSAERLKGVDSTLKIQPAELGDSAVYLCASSLGPGRGGLQETQYFGPGTRLLVL.

This clonotype was observed a handful of times. V usage is TRBV19 and J usage is TRBJ2-7; D is possibly TRBD1 or TRBD2 (5 bases each). Trimming shortened V by 2 bases and J by 6 bases, and 8 bases separated the two germline ends. The CDR3 covers 12 residues. CDR1 and CDR2 from the germline V gene are LNHDA and SQIVND (reference sequence). CDR3 region: CASSIWGSEQYF. The CDR3 DNA reads as TGTGCCAGTAGTATATGGGGGTCCGAGCAGTACTTC.

The J gene is TRBJ2-7, the V gene TRBV7-9, with 8 nucleotides matching TRBD2. Trimming removed 5 bases from V and 1 base from J; junction bases left unmatched: 10. CDR3 length equals 16 residues. Germline loops: CDR1 SEHNR, CDR2 FQNEAQ (reference sequence). CDR3 in amino acids: CASSPRGGRVSYEQYF. CDR3 DNA: TGTGCCAGCAGCCCTCGGGGGGGACGGGTTTCCTACGAGCAGTACTTC.

The chain combines TRBV7-8 with TRBJ1-2, with D uncertain. Germline CDR1 and CDR2: SGHVS and FQNEAQ. The ends were cut back, 5 bases at V and 5 bases at J, with 18 bases in the middle. The CDR3 sequence is 15 residues long. The CDR3 DNA sequence: TGTGCCAGCAGCCCCCCGAGGCGGGTGGAGTATGGCTACACCTTC. The encoded protein is CASSPPRRVEYGYTF.

This clonotype was seen more than once but under ten times. In nucleotides, the CDR3 is TGTGCCAGCAGAAATACAGGTGTGCAGGGCGGCTACACCTTC. Its protein product is CASRNTGVQGGYTF. This chain links TRBV6-5 with TRBJ1-2; D is perhaps TRBD1 (5 bases). Germline V CDR1 and CDR2: MNHEY, SVGAGI. The V gene lost 6 bases and the J gene lost 8 bases, with 19 bases spanning the gap. The CDR3 length is 14 residues.